This TCR beta chain was observed in a study of T cell changes during pregnancy in multiple sclerosis. Profiled with immunoSEQ multiplex PCR; TCRdb holds only in-frame clones, not every one. This sample yields almost 35,000 clones, of which about nine tenths are seen a single time; around 12% belongs to the top ten. The germline gives CDR1 SGHTA, CDR2 FQGNSA. The germline V and J ends were trimmed by 1 base and 2 bases, with 10 bases remaining between them. This CDR3 has 15 amino acids. The sample here was CD8+ T cells from peripheral blood mononuclear cells, taken in the first trimester of pregnancy. This receptor was taken from a female donor with multiple sclerosis, enrolled in a pregnancy study. The J gene is TRBJ2-3, the V gene TRBV7-2; unclear D gene. In DNA form, the CDR3 reads TGTGCCAGCAGCTTAGGCCAGCGCTACACAGATACGCAGTATTTT. Amino acid sequence: CASSLGQRYTDTQYF.